This TCR beta chain was sequenced during a study of T cells in Graves' hyperthyroidism and ophthalmopathy. Study as a whole: Peripheral blood was collected at initial diagnosis, before any treatment.

This clonotype was recorded many times. The V segment lost 4 bases and the J segment 8 bases; nucleotides outside the gene matches: 10. Germline V lookup: CDR1 SGHRS, CDR2 YFSETQ. The CDR3 spans 15 residues. Regions amplified from RNA transcripts were the TCR beta CDR3 regions. The TCR CDR3 first-round RT-PCR relied on the HTBI primer set. TCRdb independently ran MiXCR on the multiplex PCR reads; one entry per CDR3 protein. Of roughly 300,000 distinct CDR3 sequences listed, about 18% are singletons. Patients aged 18 to 65 had newly diagnosed hyperthyroidism that had lasted under 2 months. V and J are TRBV5-1 and TRBJ2-1, with 9 bases identical to TRBD2. What was sequenced was blood. This receptor was obtained from a woman in her fifties or sixties with Graves' hyperthyroidism. Here the CDR3 DNA reads TGCGCCAGCAGCCCCCCGGCTAGCGGGATCGATGAGCAGTTCTTC. Translated, it gives CASSPPASGIDEQFF.